This T cell receptor (beta chain) was recorded in a study of Ad26.COV2.S vaccination and SARS-CoV-2 variants. General study results and limits: Substantial breadth was reported for post-vaccination spike-specific CD8+ and CD4+ T cells. Placebo and vaccine recipients had non-spike TCR breadth that was similar. While placebo recipients had lower spike-specific TCR breadth, vaccine recipients had more.

Assay: immunoSEQ multiplex PCR; the TCRdb copy retains only in-frame clones and omits some. Here the sample spans 75,000 to 100,000 clones, roughly 84% being singletons. Notes on this clone: Its cognate antigen is unknown. At one boundary the junction diverges from the germline segment, which might be a read error.

The sequenced sample was peripheral blood, obtained after recovery from COVID-19. The sequence derives from a human donor who had recovered from COVID-19.

CDR3 in amino acids: CATTDTRSEQFF. The DNA for the CDR3 is TGTGCCACCACTGATACTAGGTCTGAGCAGTTCTTC. The chain links TRBV24-1 to TRBJ2-1; TRBD2 is a possible D gene (5 bases). Germline CDR1 reads KGHDR; CDR2 reads SFDVKD. CDR3 length: 12 residues.